This TCR beta chain is drawn from a study of PD-L1 blockade in urothelial cancer. Overall study context: The year 2014 saw patients start atezolizumab, 1,200 mg intravenously every 3 weeks. Patients with male sex and bladder-origin urothelial cancer accounted for twenty-five of 29 enrolled. Study patients had been treated with 0 to 3 previous chemotherapy regimens.

This clone appeared a single time. Here immunoSEQ multiplex PCR was the method, and the copy in TCRdb shows in-frame clones only, minus some. The table includes around 30,000 clones, 80% to 85% detected once. Time point of the sample: peripheral blood 6 weeks after treatment start. The germline gives CDR1 SGHTA, CDR2 FQGNSA. This CDR3 is built from 15 residues. Trimming removed 5 bases from V and 0 bases from J, with 11 bases in between. Sequenced material: PBMCs, taken around atezolizumab (anti-PD-L1) treatment. The V call is TRBV7-2, the J call TRBJ1-3; no clear D. This TCR came from a man between 65 and 80 years old with urothelial cancer. As DNA, the CDR3 is TGTGCCAGCAGCCTTAGCCAGATCTCTGGAAACACCATATATTTT. It codes for CASSLSQISGNTIYF.